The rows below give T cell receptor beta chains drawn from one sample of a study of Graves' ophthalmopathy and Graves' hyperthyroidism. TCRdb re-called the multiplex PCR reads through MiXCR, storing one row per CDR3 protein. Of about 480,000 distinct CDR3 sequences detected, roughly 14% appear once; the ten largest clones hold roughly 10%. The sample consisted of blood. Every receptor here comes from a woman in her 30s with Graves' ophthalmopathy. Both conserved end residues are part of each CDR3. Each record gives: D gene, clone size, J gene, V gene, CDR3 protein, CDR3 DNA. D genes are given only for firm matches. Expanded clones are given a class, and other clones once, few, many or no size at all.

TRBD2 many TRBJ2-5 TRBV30 CAWAGTNGGTQYF TGTGCCTGGGCCGGGACTAACGGCGGGACCCAGTACTTC
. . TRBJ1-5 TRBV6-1 CASSEALTSYQPQHF TGTGCCAGCAGTGAAGCGCTGACTAGCTATCAGCCGCAGCATTTT
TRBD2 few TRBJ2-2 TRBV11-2 CASSWGGIDTGELLF TGTGCCAGCAGTTGGGGGGGGATCGACACCGGGGAGCTGCTTTTT
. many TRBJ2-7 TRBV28 CASSLSAIEQYF TGTGCCAGCAGTTTAAGTGCGATTGAGCAGTACTTC
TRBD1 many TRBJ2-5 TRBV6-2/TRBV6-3 CASSTGDRETQYF TGTGCCAGCAGTACAGGGGATCGGGAGACCCAGTACTTC
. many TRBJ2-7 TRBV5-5 CASSLAQGEAYEQYF TGTGCCAGCAGCTTGGCTCAGGGGGAGGCCTACGAGCAGTACTTC
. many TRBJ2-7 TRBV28 CASSAGNEQYF TGTGCCAGCAGTGCTGGGAACGAGCAGTACTTC
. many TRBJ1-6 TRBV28 CASKSQSSPLHF TGTGCCAGCAAATCACAGAGTTCACCCCTCCACTTT
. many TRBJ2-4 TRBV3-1 CASSQDILAKNIQYF TGTGCCAGCAGCCAAGATATCCTAGCCAAAAACATTCAGTACTTC
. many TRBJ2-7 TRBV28 CASSFSRPSYEQYF TGTGCCAGCAGTTTCAGCCGGCCCTCCTACGAGCAGTACTTC
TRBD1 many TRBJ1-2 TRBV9 CASSDPGGTNYGYTF TGTGCCAGCAGCGACCCAGGGGGTACTAACTATGGCTACACCTTC
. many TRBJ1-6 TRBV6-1 CASSEWGEAYNSPLHF TGTGCCAGCAGTGAATGGGGGGAGGCCTATAATTCACCCCTCCACTTT
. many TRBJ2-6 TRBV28 CASSFGPLFNPGANVLTF TGTGCCAGCAGTTTCGGGCCGCTTTTTAACCCTGGGGCCAACGTCCTGACTTTC
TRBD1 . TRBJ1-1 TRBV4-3 CASSQERPGGARTEAFF TGCGCCAGCAGCCAAGAGCGACCAGGGGGCGCTCGAACTGAAGCTTTCTTT
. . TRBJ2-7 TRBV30 CAWSRRDKASYEQYF TGTGCCTGGAGTCGTCGGGACAAAGCCTCCTACGAGCAGTACTTC
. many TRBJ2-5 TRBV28 CASSPSLDSPQETQYF TGTGCCAGCAGCCCATCCCTAGACAGTCCTCAAGAGACCCAGTACTTC
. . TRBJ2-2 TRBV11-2 CASSPLTSNTGELFF TGTGCCAGCAGCCCCCTGACCTCGAACACCGGGGAGCTGTTTTTT
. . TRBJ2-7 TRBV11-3 CASSLELDLSYEQYF TGTGCCAGCAGCTTAGAATTGGACCTCTCCTACGAGCAGTACTTC
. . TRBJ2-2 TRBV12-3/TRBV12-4 CASSGGAITGELFF TGTGCCAGCAGTGGCGGGGCGATCACCGGGGAGCTGTTTTTT
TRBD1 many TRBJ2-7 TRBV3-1 CASSQRQGASGEQYF TGTGCCAGCAGCCAACGACAGGGGGCATCGGGCGAGCAGTACTTC
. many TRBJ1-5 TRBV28 CASSFGIGINQPQHF TGTGCCAGCAGTTTCGGGATCGGCATCAATCAGCCCCAGCATTTT
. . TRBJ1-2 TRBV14 CASSQESGPGYTF TGTGCCAGCAGCCAAGAGTCGGGGCCGGGCTACACCTTC
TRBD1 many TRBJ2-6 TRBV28 CATTTGGTGANVLTF TGTGCCACTACGACAGGGGGCACTGGGGCCAACGTCCTGACTTTC
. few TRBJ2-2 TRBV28 CASSPGENTGELFF TGTGCCAGCAGCCCTGGGGAGAACACCGGGGAGCTGTTTTTT